A selection of T cell receptor beta chains follows, all from one sample in a study of CD4 T cells in relation to SARS-CoV-2 and coronaviruses. Assay: immunoSEQ multiplex PCR; the TCRdb copy retains only in-frame clones and omits some. The sample holds 25,000 to 30,000 clones, 73% seen once. The antigens for these receptors are not known. Source material: CD4+ T cells from PBMCs, cultured in vitro. The receptors were sampled from a human donor in good health. The CDR3 runs from the conserved cysteine through the conserved F or W. Fields, in order: CDR3 protein, V gene, J gene.

CASRGGRETYGYTF,TRBV28,TRBJ1-2
CARSVTGTGGGEQYF,TRBV5-3,TRBJ2-7
CAGGYSYEQYF,TRBV30,TRBJ2-7
CASSVTGAGYKETQYF,TRBV9,TRBJ2-5
CASSLFRGTNTDTQYF,TRBV7-2,TRBJ2-3
CASSADRGYGYTF,TRBV12-3/TRBV12-4,TRBJ1-2
CASSFNQDAYGYTF,TRBV5-1,TRBJ1-2
CASSPPGVVAGGKEYF,TRBV7-2,TRBJ2-7
CASSAQGQTDTQYF,TRBV9,TRBJ2-3
CASSPQAGMNTEAFF,TRBV19,TRBJ1-1
CASSINYSPLHF,TRBV12-3/TRBV12-4,TRBJ1-6
CASSLERRGRVEQFF,TRBV7-8,TRBJ2-1
CASSLGPDTQYF,TRBV7-2,TRBJ2-3
CASSQGGRGYEQYF,TRBV4-2,TRBJ2-7